The 32 T cell receptor beta chains reported below all come from one sample, sequenced in a study of T cells after posttransplantation cyclophosphamide. Busulfan-fludarabine conditioning, marrow transplant, and cyclophosphamide on days +3 and +4 were administered. Some clones are missing from TCRdb's copy, which holds only in-frame ones; the method was immunoSEQ multiplex PCR. Found here are some 5,000 clones, no singletons; the ten largest cover around 23%. The material sequenced was PBMCs, taken after allogeneic stem cell transplant with posttransplant cyclophosphamide. These receptors all come from a male patient in his sixties who received an allogeneic stem cell transplant from a related donor, was CMV-positive, and had no GVHD. These T cells may partly come from the graft donor.

This clone was picked up many times. This chain joins TRBV7-3 and TRBJ2-1, with 8 positions matching TRBD1. CDR1 is SGHTA and CDR2 is FQGTGA in the germline V gene. V lost 6 bases to trimming and J lost 3 bases; unmatched junction nucleotides: 7. This CDR3 is 15 amino acids long. DNA of the CDR3: TGTGCCAGCAGTCTTTATGGACAGGGCTACAATGAGCAGTTCTTC. Translated: CASSLYGQGYNEQFF.

The rearrangement joins TRBV28 to TRBJ2-5; 10 positions agree with TRBD1. Germline V gives CDR1 MDHEN, CDR2 SYDVKM. J was trimmed by 5 bases and V by 5 bases; bases with no gene match: 11. The length of the CDR3 is 16 residues. The CDR3 protein is CASSPVGQGLEETQYF. The CDR3, as DNA: TGTGCCAGCAGTCCCGTGGGACAGGGGTTAGAGGAGACCCAGTACTTC.

The sample holds many counts of this clone. The J gene is TRBJ2-3, the V gene TRBV7-8; D possibly corresponds to TRBD1 (6 bases). The CDR3 totals 15 residues. Per germline, CDR1 SGHVS and CDR2 FQNEAQ. The V end was cut by 1 base, the J end by 5 bases, with 13 bases between. The CDR3: CASSLGARGIDTQYF. CDR3 nucleotides: TGTGCCAGCAGCTTAGGAGCCAGGGGCATAGATACGCAGTATTTT.

This clone has at least ten counts. The chain couples TRBV7-9 to TRBJ2-3; 13 positions match TRBD2. With 0 bases clipped from V and 6 bases from J, the junction kept 9 bases outside the gene matches. The germline V gene encodes CDR1 SEHNR and CDR2 FQNEAQ (reference sequence). This CDR3 comprises 18 residues. In DNA form, the CDR3 reads TGTGCCAGCAGCTTAGCGGGGGAGACTAGCGGGGGGCCGGATACGCAGTATTTT. Translation gives CASSLAGETSGGPDTQYF.

This clone was counted at least ten times. CDR3 DNA: TGTGCCTGGGGGAAGACAGGGGCAGGCGGTGATGGCTACACCTTC. Translating it yields CAWGKTGAGGDGYTF. This chain uses TRBV30 with TRBJ1-2, with 8 bases matching TRBD1. After removal of 5 bases from V and 6 bases from J, the junction contained 14 bases not matched to a gene. Germline V lookup: CDR1 GTSNPN, CDR2 SVGIG (reference sequence). The length of the CDR3 is 15 residues.

This clone was counted at least ten times. This chain uses TRBV6-5 with TRBJ2-3; 11 bases line up with TRBD2. V lost 7 bases and J lost 5; bases outside the gene matches: 8. The germline CDR1 and CDR2 sequences are MNHEY and SVGAGI. CDR3 length: 15 residues. The CDR3 loop reads CASTRLAGSLDTQYF. The DNA for the CDR3 is TGTGCCAGCACCAGACTAGCGGGGAGTTTAGATACGCAGTATTTT.

Ten or more counts support this clone. The chain has TRBV9 and TRBJ2-2; D is unclear. This CDR3 spans 13 amino acids. From germline, CDR1 is SGDLS and CDR2 YYNGEE. V shed 1 base and J shed 8 bases, with 9 bases lying between them. The CDR3 region is CASSVIVGGELFF. CDR3 DNA sequence: TGTGCCAGCAGCGTAATCGTCGGGGGGGAGCTGTTTTTT.

In its sample, this clone was seen a few times. This chain uses TRBV7-2 with TRBJ2-1; 7 nucleotides agree with TRBD1. Per germline, CDR1 SGHTA and CDR2 FQGNSA. The trim removed 3 bases at V and 3 bases at J, leaving 5 bases unmatched. The CDR3 loop spans 15 amino acids. The CDR3 DNA sequence: TGTGCCAGCAGCTTGAGACAGGGTAGCTACAATGAGCAGTTCTTC. Its protein product is CASSLRQGSYNEQFF.

The chain recombines TRBV21-1 with TRBJ2-7; TRBD1 was called by the table and not checked on the DNA. TRBV21-1 is marked as a pseudogene. The CDR3 runs to 15 residues. The CDR3 DNA is TGTGCCAGCAGCGAATCTGGACAGGGTTCCTACGAGCAGTACTTC. Protein product: CASSESGQGSYEQYF.

This sequence joins TRBV6-5 and TRBJ1-4; D is possibly TRBD1 (6 bases). With 2 bases removed from V and 7 bases from J, the gap between germline ends came to 11 bases. CDR1 MNHEY and CDR2 SVGAGI come from the germline V gene. This CDR3 has 14 residues. CDR3 in DNA: TGTGCCAGCAGTTACGCAGGGGAGGGTGAAAAACTGTTTTTT. It encodes CASSYAGEGEKLFF.

This clone has only a few counts. The chain links TRBV29-1 to TRBJ2-7, with D perhaps TRBD1 (6 bases). With 5 bases removed from V and 3 bases from J, the gap between germline ends came to 26 bases. The CDR3 is 17 residues long. CDR1 is SQVTM and CDR2 is ANQGSEA in the germline V gene. The CDR3 DNA sequence: TGCAGCGTTACCTTCTCACCGGTGGGTGGGGGCCTCTACGAGCAGTACTTC. This codes for CSVTFSPVGGGLYEQYF.

There are many counts of this clone. The chain joins TRBV28 to TRBJ1-1; 10 nucleotides agree with TRBD1. Germline assignment: CDR1 MDHEN and CDR2 SYDVKM. The V and J ends lost 2 bases and 7 bases, in that order; junction bases with no gene match: 4. CDR3 length: 14 residues. This chain's CDR3 is CASSLRTGGIEAFF. The CDR3 nucleotides are TGTGCCAGCAGTTTAAGGACAGGGGGTATTGAAGCTTTCTTT.

The chain links TRBV28 to TRBJ2-5, with D perhaps TRBD2 (6 bases). The J call may not be correct, given that the DNA end is closer to TRBJ2-7. CDR1 is MDHEN and CDR2 is SYDVKM in the germline V gene. The CDR3 spans 15 residues. The CDR3 coding sequence is TGTGCCAGCACTCTAACACGGGGGAGCTCCTACGAGCAGTACTTC. Protein sequence: CASTLTRGSSYEQYF.

This clone was detected many times. The V and J genes are TRBV19 and TRBJ2-3; TRBD1 matches 10 bases. The junction had 13 bases not matched to a gene; V was cut back by 4 bases and J by 0 bases. CDR1 is LNHDA, CDR2 SQIVND, per germline (reference sequence). The CDR3 consists of 19 residues. The CDR3 here is CASSTGRQGARWSTDTQYF. As DNA, the CDR3 is TGTGCCAGTAGTACCGGAAGACAGGGGGCGAGATGGAGCACAGATACGCAGTATTTT.

The gene calls are TRBV7-3 and TRBJ1-6; 11 positions agree with TRBD1. CDR3 size: 14 residues. With 5 bases clipped from V and 9 bases from J, the junction kept 3 bases outside the gene matches. Looked up from germline, CDR1 is SGHTA and CDR2 is FQGTGA. The CDR3 region is CASSPGQGGSPLHF. In DNA, the CDR3 is TGTGCCAGCAGCCCGGGACAGGGGGGTTCACCCCTCCACTTT.

The chain recombines TRBV7-9 with TRBJ2-5; possible D gene TRBD1, 6 bases. The last part of the DNA fits TRBJ2-7 better; the J call may be wrong. The CDR3 has 12 amino acids. Germline assignment: CDR1 SEHNR and CDR2 FQNEAQ (reference sequence). The CDR3 is CASKDRYYEQYF. CDR3 nucleotides: TGTGCCAGCAAAGACAGGTACTACGAGCAGTACTTC.

This clone was seen a handful of times. The CDR3 region has the DNA TGTGCCAGCATGAGGCGCCGGACTAGCGTATTAACCACCGGGGAGCTGTTTTTT. The encoded protein is CASMRRRTSVLTTGELFF. The chain employs TRBV28 and TRBJ2-2; 9 nucleotides match TRBD2. The germline V gene has CDR1 MDHEN and CDR2 SYDVKM. CDR3 length equals 18 residues. After removal of 7 bases from V and 4 bases from J, the junction contained 16 bases not matched to a gene.

In this sample, this clone turned up a few times. The chain uses TRBV29-1 and TRBJ2-7; possibly TRBD2 for D (7 bases). With 0 bases removed from V and 12 bases from J, the gap between germline ends came to 12 bases. Germline CDR1 SQVTM, CDR2 ANQGSEA. The CDR3 runs 11 residues. The CDR3 DNA reads TGCAGCGTTGAAGATCGGCGGGGGCCGTACTTC. Translation: CSVEDRRGPYF.

This clone came up many times. V usage is TRBV5-5 and J usage is TRBJ2-7; 9 bases agree with TRBD1. Germline assignment: CDR1 SGHKS and CDR2 YYEKEE (reference sequence). The CDR3 extends over 16 amino acids. With 4 bases clipped from V and 9 bases from J, the junction kept 17 bases outside the gene matches. In nucleotides, the CDR3 is TGTGCCAGCAGCCCCGCACCGGGACAGGGTATCCGCGGGCAGTACTTC. This translates into CASSPAPGQGIRGQYF.

This clone was observed many times. The rearrangement uses TRBV13 and TRBJ1-2; D perhaps matches TRBD1 (6 bases). With 3 bases removed from V and 2 bases from J, the gap between germline ends came to 13 bases. CDR3 length: 15 residues. Germline loops: CDR1 PRHDT, CDR2 FYEKMQ (reference sequence). The CDR3 DNA reads TGTGCCAGCAGCTTGACAGGTTTCGGGAACTATGGCTACACCTTC. Its translation: CASSLTGFGNYGYTF.

This clone was observed a handful of times. The V call is TRBV28, the J call TRBJ1-2; D is ambiguous. CDR1 is MDHEN and CDR2 is SYDVKM in the germline V gene. Deletions cut 2 bases from V and 8 bases from J, with 15 bases between. The CDR3 contains 14 residues. The CDR3 here is CASSLIGEFNGYTF. Written as DNA, the CDR3 is TGTGCCAGCAGTTTAATCGGGGAATTCAACGGCTACACCTTC.

This clone was seen ten or more times. The chain joins TRBV11-2 to TRBJ1-1; D is unclear. CDR3 size: 12 residues. Germline V gives CDR1 SGHAT, CDR2 FQNNGV. V gave up 2 bases and J gave up 2 bases, with 3 bases separating them. The CDR3: CASSLQNTEAFF. Written as DNA, the CDR3 is TGTGCCAGCAGCTTACAAAACACTGAAGCTTTCTTT. The variable domain in full, completed from reference TRBV11-2 and TRBJ1-1, reads EAGVAQSPRYKIIEKRQSVAFWCNPISGHATLYWYQQILGQGPKLLIQFQNNGVVDDSQLPKDRFSAERLKGVDSTLKIQPAKLEDSAVYLCASSLQNTEAFFGQGTRLTVV.

V gene TRBV18 combines with J gene TRBJ2-2; D possibly corresponds to TRBD1 (5 bases). The CDR3 contains 15 residues. The germline V and J ends were trimmed by 4 bases and 0 bases, with 9 bases remaining between them. Germline V gene data show CDR1 as KGHSH and CDR2 as LQKENI. The CDR3 bases are TGTGCCAGCTCACTGGACACCTCGAACACCGGGGAGCTGTTTTTT. Amino acid sequence: CASSLDTSNTGELFF.

This clone was picked up many times. This chain uses TRBV27 with TRBJ2-1, with 9 bases lining up with TRBD2. Germline CDR1 is MNHEY and CDR2 is SMNVEV (reference sequence). This CDR3 contains 13 residues. Trimming took 8 bases from V and 8 from J; bases not matched to a gene: 7. CDR3 amino acids: CASGTSRAHEQFF. The CDR3 DNA is TGTGCCAGCGGGACTAGCCGGGCCCATGAGCAGTTCTTC.

In this sample, this clone turned up many times. The chain recombines TRBV27 with TRBJ1-1; 9 bases are shared with TRBD1. Germline V gives CDR1 MNHEY, CDR2 SMNVEV (reference sequence). The CDR3 runs to 17 residues. The junction had 13 bases not matched to a gene; V was cut back by 7 bases and J by 1 base. CDR3 DNA: TGTGCCAGCACCTCCCCTACAGGGGGCGAGGGGAACACTGAAGCTTTCTTT. It codes for CASTSPTGGEGNTEAFF.

The table lists this clone with many counts. This chain uses TRBV7-2 with TRBJ1-6, with D perhaps TRBD1 (6 bases). Germline V CDR1 and CDR2: SGHTA, FQGNSA. The V end was cut by 3 bases, the J end by 4 bases, with 13 bases between. The CDR3 length is 16 residues. The CDR3 is CASSFGQLHYNSPLHF. The CDR3 bases are TGTGCCAGCAGCTTTGGACAGCTTCATTATAATTCACCCCTCCACTTT.

Relative to its sample, this clone is hyperexpanded. The chain carries TRBV2 and TRBJ1-2; D unresolved. The CDR3 loop spans 9 amino acids. Germline CDR1 and CDR2: SNHLY and FYNNEI. Trimming took 4 bases from V and 11 from J, leaving 5 bases between them. This CDR3 reads CASSASYTF. CDR3 coding DNA: TGTGCCAGCAGTGCCTCGTACACCTTC.

This clone was seen a handful of times. The gene calls are TRBV19 and TRBJ2-2; the match to TRBD1 covers 9 bases. The germline V gene has CDR1 LNHDA and CDR2 SQIVND (reference sequence). The CDR3 consists of 18 residues. V gave up 6 bases and J gave up 0 bases; unmatched junction bases: 11. The chain's CDR3 is CASSPGTGPATNTGELFF. In DNA, the CDR3 is TGTGCCAGTAGCCCCGGGACAGGGCCTGCTACGAACACCGGGGAGCTGTTTTTT.

At least ten counts were recorded for this clone. This chain links TRBV4-3 with TRBJ1-2; 10 nucleotides match TRBD1. The CDR3 spans 15 residues. Trimming at V came to 5 bases and at J to 1 base, leaving 4 bases not matched to a gene. The germline V gene has CDR1 LGHNA and CDR2 YSLEER. CDR3 protein: CASSSRTGGNYGYTF. Written as DNA, the CDR3 is TGCGCCAGCAGCTCTAGGACAGGGGGTAACTATGGCTACACCTTC.

This clone was seen more than once but under ten times. The chain recombines TRBV28 with TRBJ2-7; 8 positions match TRBD1. The CDR3 covers 16 residues. Unmatched junction bases numbered 11, after V lost 1 base and J lost 6 bases. Germline V gene data show CDR1 as MDHEN and CDR2 as SYDVKM. In DNA, the CDR3 is TGTGCCAGCAGTTTATCAGCAGGGGGCGTCCTGTTCGAGCAGTACTTC. Translation gives CASSLSAGGVLFEQYF.

This clone was seen repeatedly, ten times or more. The chain is built from TRBV11-2 and TRBJ2-1, with 13 bases aligning to TRBD2. Germline loops: CDR1 SGHAT, CDR2 FQNNGV. The CDR3 length is 16 residues. After removal of 6 bases from V and 4 bases from J, the junction contained 6 bases not matched to a gene. The CDR3 is CASRQKLAGGYNEQFF. The CDR3 DNA reads TGTGCCAGCAGACAGAAACTAGCGGGGGGGTACAATGAGCAGTTCTTC.

This clone was seen many times. This chain uses TRBV11-3 with TRBJ2-2, with a tentative D call TRBD1 (6 bases). The CDR3 sequence is 15 residues long. The V end lost 5 bases, the J end lost 4 bases, and 14 bases lay between the germline ends. The V gene's germline CDR1 is SGHNT and CDR2 YENEEA. In DNA form, the CDR3 reads TGTGCCAGCAGCCCAAACAGGGCGGGCACCGGGGAGCTGTTTTTT. Encoded protein: CASSPNRAGTGELFF.